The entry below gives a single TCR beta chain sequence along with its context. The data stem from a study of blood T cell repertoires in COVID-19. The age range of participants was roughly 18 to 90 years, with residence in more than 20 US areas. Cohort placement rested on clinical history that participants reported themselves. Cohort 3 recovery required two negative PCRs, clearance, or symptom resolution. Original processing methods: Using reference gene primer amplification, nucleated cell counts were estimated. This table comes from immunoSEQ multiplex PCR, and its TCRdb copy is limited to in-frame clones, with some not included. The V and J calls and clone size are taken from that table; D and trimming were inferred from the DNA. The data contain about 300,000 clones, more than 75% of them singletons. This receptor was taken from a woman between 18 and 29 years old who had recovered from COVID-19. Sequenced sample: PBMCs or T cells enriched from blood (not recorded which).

In DNA form, the CDR3 reads TGCAGTGCCGAGGAGAGCTATGGCTACACCTTC. This sequence encodes CSAEESYGYTF. The rearrangement uses TRBV20-1 and TRBJ1-2; the D is unclear. This CDR3 is built from 11 residues. In germline, CDR1 is DFQATT, CDR2 SNEGSKA (reference sequence). Trimming shortened V by 6 bases and J by 4 bases, and 9 bases separated the two germline ends.